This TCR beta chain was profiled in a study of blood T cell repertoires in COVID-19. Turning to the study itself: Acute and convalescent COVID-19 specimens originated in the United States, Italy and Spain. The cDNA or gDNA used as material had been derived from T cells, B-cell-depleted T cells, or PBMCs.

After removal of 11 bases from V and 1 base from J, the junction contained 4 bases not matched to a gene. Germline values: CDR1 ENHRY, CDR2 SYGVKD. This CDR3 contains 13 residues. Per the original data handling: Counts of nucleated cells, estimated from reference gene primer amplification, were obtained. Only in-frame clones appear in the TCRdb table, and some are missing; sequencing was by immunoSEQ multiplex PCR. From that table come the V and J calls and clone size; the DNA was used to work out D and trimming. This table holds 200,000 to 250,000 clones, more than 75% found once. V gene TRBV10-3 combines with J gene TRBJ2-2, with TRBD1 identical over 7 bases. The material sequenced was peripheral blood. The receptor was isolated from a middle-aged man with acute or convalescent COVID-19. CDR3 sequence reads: CAARDRNTGELFF. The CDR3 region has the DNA TGTGCCGCCCGGGACAGGAACACCGGGGAGCTGTTTTTT.